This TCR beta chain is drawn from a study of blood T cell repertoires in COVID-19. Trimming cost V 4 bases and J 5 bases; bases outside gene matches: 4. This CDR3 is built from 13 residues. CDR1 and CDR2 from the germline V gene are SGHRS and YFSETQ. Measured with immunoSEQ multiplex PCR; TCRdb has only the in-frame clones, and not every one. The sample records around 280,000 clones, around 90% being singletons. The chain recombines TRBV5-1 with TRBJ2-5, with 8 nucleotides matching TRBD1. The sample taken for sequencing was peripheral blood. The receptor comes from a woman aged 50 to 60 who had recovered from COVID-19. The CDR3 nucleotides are TGCGCCAGCAGCCACAGGGGGAGGGAGACCCAGTACTTC. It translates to CASSHRGRETQYF.